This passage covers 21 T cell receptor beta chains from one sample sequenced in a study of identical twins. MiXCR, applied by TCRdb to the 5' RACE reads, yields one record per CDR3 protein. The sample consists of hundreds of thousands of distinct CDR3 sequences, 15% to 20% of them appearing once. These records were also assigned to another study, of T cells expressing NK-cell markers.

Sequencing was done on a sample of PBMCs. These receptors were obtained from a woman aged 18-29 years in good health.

CDR3 region: CATSDTGELFF. The CDR3 DNA is TGTGCCACCAGCGATACCGGGGAGCTGTTTTTT. The chain uses TRBV15 and TRBJ2-2, with unresolved D. The CDR3 has 11 residues. Germline CDR1 reads LNHNV; CDR2 reads YYDKDF (reference sequence). Deletions cut 5 bases from V and 5 bases from J, with 3 bases between.

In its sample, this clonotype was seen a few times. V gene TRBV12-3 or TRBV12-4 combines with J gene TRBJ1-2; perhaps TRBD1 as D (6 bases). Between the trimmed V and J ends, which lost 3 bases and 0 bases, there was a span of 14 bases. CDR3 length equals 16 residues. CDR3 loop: CASSLFWDTSNYGYTF. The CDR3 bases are TGTGCCAGCAGTTTGTTCTGGGACACTTCTAACTATGGCTACACCTTC.

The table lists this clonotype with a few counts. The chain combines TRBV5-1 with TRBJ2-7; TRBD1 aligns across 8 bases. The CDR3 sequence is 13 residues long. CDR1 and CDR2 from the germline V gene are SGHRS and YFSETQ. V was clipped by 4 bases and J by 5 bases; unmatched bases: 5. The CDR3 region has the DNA TGCGCCAGCAGCCCGACAGGGGCCCACGAGCAGTACTTC. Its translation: CASSPTGAHEQYF.

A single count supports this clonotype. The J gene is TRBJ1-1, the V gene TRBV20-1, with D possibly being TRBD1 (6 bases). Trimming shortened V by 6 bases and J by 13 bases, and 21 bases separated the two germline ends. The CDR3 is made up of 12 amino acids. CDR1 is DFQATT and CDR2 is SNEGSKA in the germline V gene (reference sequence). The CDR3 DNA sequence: TGCAGTGCGAGGGGACAATCCCCTCTGGTTTTCTTT. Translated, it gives CSARGQSPLVFF.

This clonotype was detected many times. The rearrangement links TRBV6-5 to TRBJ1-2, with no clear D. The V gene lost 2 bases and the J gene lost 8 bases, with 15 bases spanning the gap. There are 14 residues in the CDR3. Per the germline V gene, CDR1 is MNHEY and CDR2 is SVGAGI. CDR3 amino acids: CASSYGGGNGGYTF. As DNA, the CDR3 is TGTGCCAGCAGTTACGGTGGAGGGAATGGGGGCTACACCTTC.

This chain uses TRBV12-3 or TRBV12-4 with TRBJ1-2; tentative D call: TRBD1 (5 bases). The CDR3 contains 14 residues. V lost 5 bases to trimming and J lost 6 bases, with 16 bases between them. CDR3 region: CASSEAGREDGYTF. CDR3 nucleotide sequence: TGTGCCAGCAGTGAGGCAGGGAGGGAAGATGGCTACACCTTC.

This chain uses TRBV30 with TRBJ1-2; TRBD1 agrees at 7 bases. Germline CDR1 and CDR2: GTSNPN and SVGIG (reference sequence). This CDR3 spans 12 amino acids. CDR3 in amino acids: CARGRQGSGYTF. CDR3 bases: TGTGCGCGTGGCAGACAGGGATCTGGCTACACCTTC.

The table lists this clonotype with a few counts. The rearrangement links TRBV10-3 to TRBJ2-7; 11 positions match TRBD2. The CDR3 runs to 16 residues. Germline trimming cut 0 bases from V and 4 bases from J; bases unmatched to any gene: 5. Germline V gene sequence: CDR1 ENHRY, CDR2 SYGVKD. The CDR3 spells CAISESKASGRYEQYF. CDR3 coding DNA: TGTGCCATCAGTGAGTCGAAGGCTAGCGGGAGGTACGAGCAGTACTTC.

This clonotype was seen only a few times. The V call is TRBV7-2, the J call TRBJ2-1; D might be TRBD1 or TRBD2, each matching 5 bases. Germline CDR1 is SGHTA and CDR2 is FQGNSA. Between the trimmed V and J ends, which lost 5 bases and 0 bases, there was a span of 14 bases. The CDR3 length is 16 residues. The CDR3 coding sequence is TGTGCCAGCAGCACAACCGGGACCGGCTCCTACAATGAGCAGTTCTTC. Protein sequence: CASSTTGTGSYNEQFF.

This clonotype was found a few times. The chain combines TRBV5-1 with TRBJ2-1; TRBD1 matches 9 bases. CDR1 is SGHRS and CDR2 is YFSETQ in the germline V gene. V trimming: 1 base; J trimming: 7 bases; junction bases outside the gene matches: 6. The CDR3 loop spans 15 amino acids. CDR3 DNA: TGCGCCAGCAGCTTGTGGGACAGGGTTCTAAATGAGCAGTTCTTC. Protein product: CASSLWDRVLNEQFF.

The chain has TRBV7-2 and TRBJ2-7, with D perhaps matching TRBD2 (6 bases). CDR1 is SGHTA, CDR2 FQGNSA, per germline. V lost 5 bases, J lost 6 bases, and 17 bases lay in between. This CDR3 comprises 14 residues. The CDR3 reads CASSRRVPPGEQYF. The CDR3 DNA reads TGTGCCAGCAGCCGGAGGGTACCCCCAGGCGAGCAGTACTTC. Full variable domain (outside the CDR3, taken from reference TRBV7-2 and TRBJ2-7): GAGVSQSPSNKVTEKGKDVELRCDPISGHTALYWYRQSLGQGLEFLIYFQGNSAPDKSGLPSDRFSAERTGGSVSTLTIQRTQQEDSAVYLCASSRRVPPGEQYFGPGTRLTVT.

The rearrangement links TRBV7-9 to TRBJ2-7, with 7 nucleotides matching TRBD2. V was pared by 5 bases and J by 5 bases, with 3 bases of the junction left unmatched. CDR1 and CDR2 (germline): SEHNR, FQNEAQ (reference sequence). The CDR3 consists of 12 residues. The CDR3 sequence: CASSRGVDEQYF. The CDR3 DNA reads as TGTGCCAGCAGCCGGGGGGTCGACGAGCAGTACTTC. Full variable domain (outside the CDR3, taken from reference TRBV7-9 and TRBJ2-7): DTGVSQNPRHKITKRGQNVTFRCDPISEHNRLYWYRQTLGQGPEFLTYFQNEAQLEKSRLLSDRFSAERPKGSFSTLEIQRTEQGDSAMYLCASSRGVDEQYFGPGTRLTVT.

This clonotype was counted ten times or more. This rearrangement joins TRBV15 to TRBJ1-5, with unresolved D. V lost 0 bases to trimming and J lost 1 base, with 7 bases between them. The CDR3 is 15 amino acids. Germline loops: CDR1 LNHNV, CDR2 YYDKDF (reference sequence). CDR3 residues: CATSRDFRSNQPQHF. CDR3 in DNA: TGTGCCACCAGCAGAGATTTCCGGAGCAATCAGCCCCAGCATTTT.

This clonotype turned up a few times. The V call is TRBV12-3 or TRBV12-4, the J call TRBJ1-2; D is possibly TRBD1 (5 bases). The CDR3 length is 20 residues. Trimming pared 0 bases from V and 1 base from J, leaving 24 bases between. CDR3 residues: CASSLAPEGRVRLFNYGYTF. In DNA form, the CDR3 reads TGTGCCAGCAGTTTAGCGCCGGAGGGGCGCGTGAGACTATTTAACTATGGCTACACCTTC.

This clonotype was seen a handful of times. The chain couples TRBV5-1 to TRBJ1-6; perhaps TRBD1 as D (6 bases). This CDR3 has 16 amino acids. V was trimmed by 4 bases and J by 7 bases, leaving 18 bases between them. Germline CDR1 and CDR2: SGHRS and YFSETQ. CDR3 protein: CASSLRTVALNSPLHF. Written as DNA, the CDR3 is TGCGCCAGCAGCCTAAGGACAGTAGCTTTAAATTCACCCCTCCACTTT.

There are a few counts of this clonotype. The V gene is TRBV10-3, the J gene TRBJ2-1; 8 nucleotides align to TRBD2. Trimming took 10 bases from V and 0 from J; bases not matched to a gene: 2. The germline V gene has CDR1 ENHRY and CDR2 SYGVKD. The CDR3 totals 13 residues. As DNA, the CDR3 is TGTGCCACACTAGCGGTCTCCTACAATGAGCAGTTCTTC. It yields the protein CATLAVSYNEQFF.

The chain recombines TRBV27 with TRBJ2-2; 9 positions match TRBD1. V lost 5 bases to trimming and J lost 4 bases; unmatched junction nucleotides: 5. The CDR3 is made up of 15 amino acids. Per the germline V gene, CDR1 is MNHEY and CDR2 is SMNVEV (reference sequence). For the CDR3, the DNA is TGTGCCAGCAGTATCGGGACAGGGACCACCGGGGAGCTGTTTTTT. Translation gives CASSIGTGTTGELFF.

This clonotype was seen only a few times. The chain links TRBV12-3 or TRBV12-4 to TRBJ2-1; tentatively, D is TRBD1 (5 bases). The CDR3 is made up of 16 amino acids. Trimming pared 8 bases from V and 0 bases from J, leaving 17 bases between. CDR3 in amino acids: CASDDDRRSSYNEQFF. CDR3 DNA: TGTGCCAGCGACGACGACAGAAGAAGCTCCTACAATGAGCAGTTCTTC.

In DNA form, the CDR3 reads TGTGCCAGCAGCTTGTTGGGAGTTGCCTACAATGAGCAGTTCTTC. It specifies CASSLLGVAYNEQFF. The chain carries TRBV7-2 and TRBJ2-1, with D possibly TRBD2 on 5 matching bases. V gave up 3 bases and J gave up 2 bases, with 11 bases separating them. Germline-derived CDR1 and CDR2 are SGHTA and FQGNSA. CDR3 length: 15 residues.

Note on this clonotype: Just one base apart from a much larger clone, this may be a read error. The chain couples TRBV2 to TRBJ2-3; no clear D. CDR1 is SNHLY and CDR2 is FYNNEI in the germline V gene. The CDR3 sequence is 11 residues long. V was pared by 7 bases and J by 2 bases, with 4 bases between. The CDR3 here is CASINTDTQYF. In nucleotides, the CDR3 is TGTGCCAGCATAAACACAGATACGCAGTATTTT. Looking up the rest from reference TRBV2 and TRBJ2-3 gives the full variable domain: EPEVTQTPSHQVTQMGQEVILRCVPISNHLYFYWYRQILGQKVEFLVSFYNNEISEKSEIFDDQFSVERPDGSNFTLKIRSTKLEDSAMYFCASINTDTQYFGPGTRLTVL.

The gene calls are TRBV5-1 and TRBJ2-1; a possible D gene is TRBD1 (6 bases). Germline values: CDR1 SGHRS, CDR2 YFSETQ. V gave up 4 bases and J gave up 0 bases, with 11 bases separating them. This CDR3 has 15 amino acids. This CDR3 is CASSRTGPSYNEQFF. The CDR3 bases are TGCGCCAGCAGCCGAACAGGGCCCTCCTACAATGAGCAGTTCTTC. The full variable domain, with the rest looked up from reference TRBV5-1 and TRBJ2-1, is KAGVTQTPRYLIKTRGQQVTLSCSPISGHRSVSWYQQTPGQGLQFLFEYFSETQRNKGNFPGRFSGRQFSNSRSEMNVSTLELGDSALYLCASSRTGPSYNEQFFGPGTRLTVL.